A single sample gave rise to the 16 T cell receptor beta chains below, sequenced in a study of OX40 agonist ivuxolimab in advanced cancers. Data came from immunoSEQ multiplex PCR; TCRdb stores just in-frame clones and leaves some out. The data contain about 68,000 clones, approximately 80% of them seen just once; the ten biggest clones take up approximately 1.5%. Sequenced material: CD4+ or CD8+ T cells sorted from blood, taken in a trial of the OX40 agonist ivuxolimab. These TCRs come from an adult with an advanced solid tumor such as melanoma, head and neck, liver or kidney cancer.

The V and J genes are TRBV7-2 and TRBJ2-5; 9 bases line up with TRBD2. The CDR3 length is 15 residues. Trimming took 6 bases from V and 5 from J; bases not matched to a gene: 10. From germline, CDR1 is SGHTA and CDR2 FQGNSA. CDR3 sequence: CASRPGLALFETQYF. In nucleotides, the CDR3 is TGTGCCAGCAGACCGGGACTAGCCCTATTTGAGACCCAGTACTTC. The full variable domain, completed using reference TRBV7-2 and TRBJ2-5, is GAGVSQSPSNKVTEKGKDVELRCDPISGHTALYWYRQSLGQGLEFLIYFQGNSAPDKSGLPSDRFSAERTGGSVSTLTIQRTQQEDSAVYLCASRPGLALFETQYFGPGTRLLVL.

The rearrangement uses TRBV7-7 and TRBJ2-2; maybe TRBD1 (5 bases). V dropped 6 bases and J dropped 1 base, with 12 bases sitting between them. Germline CDR1 reads SSHAT; CDR2 reads FNYEAQ (reference sequence). The length of the CDR3 is 15 residues. CDR3 nucleotides: TGTGCCAGCAGTCCGATTACAGGGAACACCGGGGAGCTGTTTTTT. Translating gives CASSPITGNTGELFF.

The chain recombines TRBV19 with TRBJ2-6, with D possibly matching TRBD2 (5 bases). The CDR3 is 11 amino acids. Trimming pared 8 bases from V and 13 bases from J, leaving 12 bases between. The germline CDR1 and CDR2 sequences are LNHDA and SQIVND (reference sequence). The CDR3 here is CASSQGGVLTF. For the CDR3, the DNA is TGTGCCAGTTCACAAGGCGGGGTCCTGACTTTC.

The V and J genes are TRBV28 and TRBJ1-4, with D perhaps TRBD1 (6 bases). Deletions cut 5 bases from V and 3 bases from J, with 13 bases between. This CDR3 comprises 15 residues. Germline V gene data show CDR1 as MDHEN and CDR2 as SYDVKM. Here the CDR3 DNA reads TGTGCCAGCAGTACCTACAGGGCCCCTAATGAAAAACTGTTTTTT. This codes for CASSTYRAPNEKLFF. The complete variable domain, with remaining parts taken from reference TRBV28 and TRBJ1-4, reads DVKVTQSSRYLVKRTGEKVFLECVQDMDHENMFWYRQDPGLGLRLIYFSYDVKMKEKGDIPEGYSVSREKKERFSLILESASTNQTSMYLCASSTYRAPNEKLFFGSGTQLSVL.

The V gene is TRBV7-9, the J gene TRBJ2-2; 12 nucleotides align to TRBD1. This CDR3 is built from 15 residues. After removal of 5 bases from V and 9 bases from J, the junction contained 7 bases not matched to a gene. CDR1 is SEHNR, CDR2 FQNEAQ, per germline (reference sequence). CDR3 DNA sequence: TGTGCCAGCAGCGGCGGGACAGGGGGCTTTCGGGAGCTGTTTTTT. Protein product: CASSGGTGGFRELFF.

CDR3 in DNA: TGTGCCAGCAGCGGACTAGCGGGGGGCTGGGAGCAGTACTTC. It yields the protein CASSGLAGGWEQYF. The chain couples TRBV27 to TRBJ2-7, with TRBD2 matching over 14 bases. CDR1 is MNHEY, CDR2 SMNVEV, per germline (reference sequence). J lost 7 bases, V lost 6 bases, and 5 bases had no gene match. There are 14 residues in the CDR3.

The chain has TRBV15 and TRBJ1-1; 9 nucleotides match TRBD1. This CDR3 has 15 residues. Germline CDR1 LNHNV, CDR2 YYDKDF (reference sequence). V gave up 3 bases and J gave up 1 base; unmatched junction bases: 3. Here the CDR3 DNA reads TGTGCCACCAGCAGTAAGACAGGGGGGAACACTGAAGCTTTCTTT. It encodes CATSSKTGGNTEAFF.

V is TRBV9 and J is TRBJ1-3, with D tentatively TRBD1 (6 bases). Germline lookup yields CDR1 SGDLS and CDR2 YYNGEE. This CDR3 has 16 amino acids. V gave up 4 bases and J gave up 2 bases, with 16 bases separating them. The CDR3 spells CASSTTATGTGNTIYF. DNA for the CDR3: TGTGCCAGCAGCACCACAGCTACAGGGACTGGAAACACCATATATTTT.

CDR3 amino acids: CASSQQGGGYTF. The CDR3 nucleotides are TGTGCCAGCAGCCAGCAGGGGGGTGGCTACACCTTC. This chain uses TRBV28 with TRBJ1-2; TRBD1 aligns across 7 bases. J lost 7 bases, V lost 6 bases, and 5 bases had no gene match. The CDR3 loop spans 12 amino acids. Germline loops: CDR1 MDHEN, CDR2 SYDVKM.

The V and J genes are TRBV25-1 and TRBJ1-6; the D is unclear. Germline-derived CDR1 and CDR2 are MGHDK and SYGVNS. V was clipped by 3 bases and J by 10 bases, with 19 bases between them. This CDR3 has 16 amino acids. As DNA, the CDR3 is TGTGCCAGCAGTGATAGGAGGGCAGGAGCTGGGTCACCCCTCCACTTT. This codes for CASSDRRAGAGSPLHF.

The chain has TRBV2 and TRBJ2-7; 12 bases are shared with TRBD2. CDR1 and CDR2 (germline): SNHLY, FYNNEI. V was pared by 5 bases and J by 4 bases, with 9 bases of the junction left unmatched. The length of the CDR3 is 16 residues. The DNA of the CDR3 is TGTGCCAGCAGTCCGACCCCGACTAGCGGGGGATACGAGCAGTACTTC. Translation gives CASSPTPTSGGYEQYF.

The CDR3 sequence is CASSFTRGIDGPDTQYF. The CDR3 region has the DNA TGTGCCAGCAGCTTCACGAGGGGGATCGATGGCCCAGATACGCAGTATTTT. The chain couples TRBV7-9 to TRBJ2-3; D perhaps matches TRBD1 (6 bases). Looked up from germline, CDR1 is SEHNR and CDR2 is FQNEAQ (reference sequence). The length of the CDR3 is 17 residues. V shed 3 bases and J shed 4 bases, with 20 bases lying between them.

The rearrangement links TRBV7-2 to TRBJ1-6; D call uncertain. This CDR3 is built from 15 residues. V was pared by 6 bases and J by 3 bases, with 12 bases between. Germline CDR1 reads SGHTA; CDR2 reads FQGNSA. In DNA form, the CDR3 reads TGTGCCAGCAGTGTAGTGGCGGGCTATAATTCACCCCTCCACTTT. Protein: CASSVVAGYNSPLHF.

This clone was seen a single time. The V and J genes are TRBV14 and TRBJ2-5; 8 bases fit TRBD2. CDR1 is SGHDN and CDR2 is FVKESK in the germline V gene. Unmatched junction bases numbered 5, after V lost 4 bases and J lost 10 bases. The CDR3 has 12 amino acids. The CDR3 reads CASSPGGPSQYF. CDR3 bases: TGTGCCAGCAGCCCGGGGGGGCCCAGCCAGTACTTC.

The chain uses TRBV5-8 and TRBJ1-5; tentatively, D is TRBD1 (5 bases). Germline values: CDR1 SGHTS, CDR2 YDEGEE. The CDR3 extends over 15 amino acids. The ends were cut back, 7 bases at V and 2 bases at J, with 16 bases in the middle. The CDR3: CASLRGVGGNQPQHF. The CDR3 coding sequence is TGTGCCAGCTTACGAGGGGTCGGGGGCAATCAGCCCCAGCATTTT.

V is TRBV21-1 and J is TRBJ2-1; TRBD1 is taken as the D call from the table, unchecked against the DNA. TRBV21-1 is assigned pseudogene status. The CDR3 is 16 residues long. Written as DNA, the CDR3 is TGTGCCAGCAGCAAAGAGGGACAGGGTGGTTGGGGTGAGCAGTTCTTC. Its protein is CASSKEGQGGWGEQFF.